A selection of T cell receptor beta chains follows, all from one sample in a study of radiation and T cells in renal cell carcinoma. Using immunoSEQ multiplex PCR, the repertoire was profiled, and TCRdb retains in-frame clones only, with some absent. The sample shows roughly 61,000 clones, 60% to 85% of them seen only once. Sequencing was performed on blood, taken from a patient whose treatment included radiotherapy and nephrectomy. These TCRs come from a man aged 55 to 70 with renal cell carcinoma. Both conserved end residues are trimmed from each CDR3. Clone size is shown for a subset of rows, as once, few, many or a class of expanded clone.

TRBV29-1	.	TRBJ2-2	SGGFTGELF
TRBV5-5	.	TRBJ1-1	ASIPPQENTEAF
TRBV25-1	few	TRBJ1-2	ASSGNSYGYT
TRBV14	few	TRBJ1-2	ASSQDLAGDYGYT
TRBV10-3	.	TRBJ2-5	ATRTSGRGETQY
TRBV6-1	.	TRBJ2-5	ASSDPGRAETQY
TRBV6-6	.	TRBJ1-2	ASSLSHSDYGYT
TRBV4-2	.	TRBJ2-1	ASSSDGSPF
TRBV7-8	once	TRBJ1-5	ATNPGGRANQPQH
TRBV6-1	.	TRBJ1-2	ASSEQEFIGGYT
TRBV4-3	once	TRBJ2-3	ASSQDLSRASTDTQY
TRBV18	.	TRBJ1-5	ASSIQGGLSNQPQH
TRBV19	.	TRBJ2-3	ASSYQGSLGFGSTDTQY
TRBV5-1	.	TRBJ1-6	ASSLVWQPNSPLH
TRBV7-8	.	TRBJ1-1	ASSLSRGETEAF
TRBV7-3	.	TRBJ1-1	ASSLTLTGAAF
TRBV7-2	.	TRBJ1-2	ASSLVEGTNYGYT
TRBV10-3	.	TRBJ1-1	AITPGGGWRGTEAF
TRBV7-9	.	TRBJ2-3	ASSPIAGSTDTQY
TRBV12-5	.	TRBJ2-7	ASGLAEPYEQY
TRBV19	.	TRBJ2-3	ASSIEKAGLALDTQY
TRBV7-2	.	TRBJ1-3	ASSLVVVQGGGNTIY
TRBV5-1	once	TRBJ2-3	ASSLAADSSTDTQY
TRBV5-1	once	TRBJ2-3	ASSPRTSGRTDTQY
TRBV6-5	.	TRBJ1-5	ASSQGVGNQPQH
TRBV5-6	.	TRBJ2-1	ASSHARKNALRNEQF
TRBV11-2	.	TRBJ1-1	ASSLEQGTEAF
TRBV30	once	TRBJ2-5	AWATGLQETQY
TRBV19	.	TRBJ2-1	ASSRAGQRSYNEQF
TRBV12-5	.	TRBJ2-5	ASGSSAGGPQETQY
TRBV5-5	.	TRBJ2-4	ASSPGTGRAKNIQY
TRBV29-1	.	TRBJ2-6	SVQRQGVYSGANVLT
TRBV5-1	.	TRBJ2-1	ASSLVRNEQF
TRBV6-1	.	TRBJ1-5	ASSDQGRGRFQPQH
TRBV5-1	.	TRBJ2-1	ASILAGGPEFRGEQF
TRBV7-6	.	TRBJ2-2	ASSLGDRAAGELF
TRBV29-1	once	TRBJ2-1	SVEDRGPFLYNEQF
TRBV5-1	.	TRBJ2-1	ASSLALAGVGEQF
TRBV19	.	TRBJ2-1	ASSARVGGPNEQF
TRBV15	.	TRBJ2-3	ATRGGLAPDTQY
TRBV6-5	once	TRBJ1-5	ASAGGPMNQPQH
TRBV10-1	once	TRBJ2-1	ASSEGPLRNEQF
TRBV19	.	TRBJ2-3	ASSRDRVSPDTQY
TRBV7-9	.	TRBJ2-3	AEQPGQNTDTQY
TRBV13	.	TRBJ1-2	ASSTRGGSAGYT
TRBV6-1	once	TRBJ1-5	ASNGGGPSNQPQH
TRBV11-2	.	TRBJ2-5	ASSFNGQETQY
TRBV19	.	TRBJ1-2	ASSGKADIPLLANYGYT